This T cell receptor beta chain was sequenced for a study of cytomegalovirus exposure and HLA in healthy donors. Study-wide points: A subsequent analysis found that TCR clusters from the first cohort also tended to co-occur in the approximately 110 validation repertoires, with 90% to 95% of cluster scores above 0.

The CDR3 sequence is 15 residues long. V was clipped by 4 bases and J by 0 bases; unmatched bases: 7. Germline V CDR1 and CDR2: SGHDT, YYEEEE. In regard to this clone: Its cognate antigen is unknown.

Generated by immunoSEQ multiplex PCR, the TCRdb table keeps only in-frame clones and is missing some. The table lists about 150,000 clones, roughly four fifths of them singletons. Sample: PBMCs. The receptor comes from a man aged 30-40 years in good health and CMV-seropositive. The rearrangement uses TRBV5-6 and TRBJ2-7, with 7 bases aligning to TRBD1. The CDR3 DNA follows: TGTGCCAGCAGCAACAGGGGCAAGGCCTCCTACGAGCAGTACTTC. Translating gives CASSNRGKASYEQYF.